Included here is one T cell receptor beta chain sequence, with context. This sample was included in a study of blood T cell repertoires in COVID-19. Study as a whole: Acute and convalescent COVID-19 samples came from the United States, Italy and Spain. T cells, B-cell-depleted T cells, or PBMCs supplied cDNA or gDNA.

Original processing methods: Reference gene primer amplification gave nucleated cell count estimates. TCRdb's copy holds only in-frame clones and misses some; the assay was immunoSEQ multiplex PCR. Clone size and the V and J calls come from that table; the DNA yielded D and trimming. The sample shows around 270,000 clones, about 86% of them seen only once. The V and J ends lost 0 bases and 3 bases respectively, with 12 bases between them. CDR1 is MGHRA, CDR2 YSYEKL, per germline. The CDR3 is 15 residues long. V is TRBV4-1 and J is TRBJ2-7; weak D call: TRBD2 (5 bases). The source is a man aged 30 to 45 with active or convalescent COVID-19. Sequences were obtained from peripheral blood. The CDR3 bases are TGCGCCAGCAGCCAAGATCCAGAGGGCGTCTACGAGCAGTACTTC. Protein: CASSQDPEGVYEQYF.